These 26 T cell receptor beta chains originate from one sample sequenced in a study of blood T cell repertoires in COVID-19. Method: immunoSEQ multiplex PCR; TCRdb's copy keeps in-frame clones and lacks some. The sample records around 34,000 clones, roughly four fifths being singletons. The sample comprised peripheral blood. The receptors were sampled from an elderly man with active or convalescent COVID-19.

The gene calls are TRBV2 and TRBJ2-3, with a possible D match to TRBD2 (6 bases). CDR3 length: 14 residues. Trimming stripped 4 bases from V and 7 bases from J, with 15 bases between. Germline CDR1 and CDR2: SNHLY and FYNNEI. CDR3 amino acids: CASSVGGGFNTQYF. The CDR3 DNA sequence: TGTGCCAGCAGTGTGGGAGGAGGGTTTAATACGCAGTATTTT.

This clone was found a few times. The chain employs TRBV21-1 and TRBJ1-3; the DNA was not compared with TRBD1, the D call given in the table. TRBV21-1 is deemed a pseudogene. The CDR3 is made up of 15 amino acids. The CDR3 loop reads CASSKVAGTGNTIYF. CDR3 DNA sequence: TGTGCCAGCAGCAAAGTGGCAGGGACTGGAAACACCATATATTTT.

The rearrangement uses TRBV24-1 and TRBJ2-2; a weak D match, TRBD1 (5 bases). Deletions cut 10 bases from V and 3 bases from J, with 11 bases between. CDR1 and CDR2 (germline): KGHDR, SFDVKD. The CDR3 is made up of 13 amino acids. The CDR3 sequence: CATKTDYTGELFF. CDR3 DNA sequence: TGTGCCACTAAGACAGATTACACCGGGGAGCTGTTTTTT.

The gene calls are TRBV4-1 and TRBJ2-7, with D possibly TRBD1 on 5 matching bases. V lost 0 bases to trimming and J lost 5 bases, with 17 bases between them. This CDR3 comprises 16 residues. Germline CDR1 and CDR2: MGHRA and YSYEKL. The chain's CDR3 is CASSQEFPGALHEQYF. In DNA form, the CDR3 reads TGCGCCAGCAGCCAAGAATTCCCTGGGGCCCTCCACGAGCAGTACTTC.

For this clone: The junction shows a germline mismatch at one end, possibly a read error. The rearrangement uses TRBV3-1 (or the pseudogene TRBV3-2) and TRBJ2-3, with a possible D match to TRBD2 (5 bases). Germline CDR1 is LGHDT and CDR2 is YNNKEL (reference sequence). The CDR3 is made up of 15 amino acids. The CDR3 region is CASSLEVISIDTQYF. CDR3 DNA sequence: TGTGCCAGCAGCTTGGAGGTGATAAGCATAGATACGCAGTATTTT.

V and J are TRBV29-1 and TRBJ1-2; the D is unclear. V lost 5 bases, J lost 1 base, and 5 bases lay in between. The CDR3 runs 11 residues. The germline V gene encodes CDR1 SQVTM and CDR2 ANQGSEA. The chain's CDR3 is CSVHSNYGYTF. The CDR3 coding sequence is TGCAGCGTTCACAGTAACTATGGCTACACCTTC. Full variable domain (missing parts from reference TRBV29-1 and TRBJ1-2): SAVISQKPSRDICQRGTSLTIQCQVDSQVTMMFWYRQQPGQSLTLIATANQGSEATYESGFVIDKFPISRPNLTFSTLTVSNMSPEDSSIYLCSVHSNYGYTFGSGTRLTVV.

This clone is a singleton in its sample. This chain links TRBV27 with TRBJ2-5; 7 bases align to TRBD1. Germline loops: CDR1 MNHEY, CDR2 SMNVEV (reference sequence). V dropped 5 bases and J dropped 6; count of bases not matched to a gene: 6. The CDR3 consists of 13 residues. The CDR3 loop is CASSTGQSKTQYF. Written as DNA, the CDR3 is TGTGCCAGCAGTACGGGACAGTCAAAGACCCAGTACTTC.

This sequence joins TRBV28 and TRBJ2-7; D may be TRBD1 (6 bases). CDR3 size: 18 residues. In germline, CDR1 is MDHEN, CDR2 SYDVKM. Trimming left V 3 bases short and J 0 bases short, with 21 bases between. The CDR3 loop is CASSFRWDYRVPSYEQYF. As DNA, the CDR3 is TGTGCCAGCAGTTTTAGGTGGGATTACAGGGTTCCCTCCTACGAGCAGTACTTC.

The rearrangement joins TRBV9 to TRBJ2-1; 11 bases map to TRBD2. Germline CDR1 SGDLS, CDR2 YYNGEE. The J segment lost 7 bases and the V segment lost 3 bases, leaving 12 bases of the junction unmatched. The CDR3 consists of 17 residues. The DNA for the CDR3 is TGTGCCAGCAGCGCCATAGCGGGAGGGCCCTCGGGTAATGAGCAGTTCTTC. Its protein product is CASSAIAGGPSGNEQFF.

The CDR3 spells CASSQGTSLCKNTDTQYF. CDR3 bases: TGTGCCAGCAGCCAAGGGACTAGCCTGTGTAAGAACACAGATACGCAGTATTTT. J is TRBJ2-3 and V is TRBV3-1 (or the pseudogene TRBV3-2); 8 nucleotides agree with TRBD2. The CDR3 spans 18 residues. Germline CDR1 LGHDT, CDR2 YNNKEL (reference sequence). Germline trimming cut 1 base from V and 2 bases from J; bases unmatched to any gene: 11.

The chain couples TRBV7-2 to TRBJ2-1, with D perhaps matching TRBD2 (5 bases). Germline CDR1 is SGHTA and CDR2 is FQGNSA. This CDR3 region has 15 residues. The V end was cut by 6 bases, the J end by 0 bases, with 12 bases between. As DNA, the CDR3 is TGTGCCAGCAGTCCGGACTTTAGCTCCTACAATGAGCAGTTCTTC. Its protein product is CASSPDFSSYNEQFF.

The chain couples TRBV11-2 to TRBJ2-7; D gene unclear. The CDR3 runs to 15 residues. Trimming pared 0 bases from V and 2 bases from J, leaving 11 bases between. CDR1 is SGHAT, CDR2 FQNNGV, per germline. The CDR3 protein is CASSLDGQLTYEQYF. The CDR3 DNA reads TGTGCCAGCAGCTTAGATGGGCAGTTAACCTACGAGCAGTACTTC.

This sequence joins TRBV25-1 and TRBJ2-3; D might be TRBD2 (6 bases). The CDR3 runs to 13 residues. V lost 3 bases, J lost 4 bases, and 8 bases lay in between. Germline lookup yields CDR1 MGHDK and CDR2 SYGVNS. For the CDR3, the DNA is TGTGCCAGCAGTGAGGGAGGTTCAGATACGCAGTATTTT. Protein: CASSEGGSDTQYF. The full variable domain, its missing parts supplied by reference TRBV25-1 and TRBJ2-3, is EADIYQTPRYLVIGTGKKITLECSQTMGHDKMYWYQQDPGMELHLIHYSYGVNSTEKGDLSSESTVSRIRTEHFPLTLESARPSHTSQYLCASSEGGSDTQYFGPGTRLTVL.

V usage is TRBV28 and J usage is TRBJ1-5; 9 bases fit TRBD1. V lost 6 bases and J lost 4; bases outside the gene matches: 7. Germline V gene lookup returns CDR1 MDHEN and CDR2 SYDVKM. The CDR3 is made up of 15 amino acids. This CDR3 reads CASSRGQGWNQPQHF. In nucleotides, the CDR3 is TGTGCCAGCAGCCGGGGACAGGGATGGAATCAGCCCCAGCATTTT.

This chain connects TRBV30 to TRBJ2-1; maybe TRBD2 (7 bases). The CDR3 sequence is 11 residues long. V lost 6 bases to trimming and J lost 9 bases, with 12 bases between them. Germline V gene lookup returns CDR1 GTSNPN and CDR2 SVGIG (reference sequence). CDR3 sequence: CACLRGGEQFF. The CDR3 DNA sequence: TGTGCCTGTCTGAGGGGGGGTGAGCAGTTCTTC.

A word on this clone: At one end the junction does not follow the germline gene, possibly because of a read error. This chain links TRBV29-1 with TRBJ2-5; maybe TRBD2 (6 bases). This CDR3 contains 10 residues. Germline CDR1 SQVTM, CDR2 ANQGSEA. CDR3 DNA: TGTGCGGGACGACAAGAGACCCAGTACTTC. This codes for CAGRQETQYF.

This chain uses TRBV6-5 with TRBJ1-5, with D hard to call. The CDR3 covers 13 residues. Germline values: CDR1 MNHEY, CDR2 SVGAGI. Trimming removed 8 bases at V and 1 base at J, with 9 bases between. CDR3: CASALRSNQPQHF. CDR3 nucleotide sequence: TGTGCCAGCGCCCTAAGAAGCAATCAGCCCCAGCATTTT.

In its sample, this clone was seen once. A junction end diverges from the germline sequence, so it may reflect a read error. The V call is TRBV24-1, the J call TRBJ1-1; maybe TRBD1 (5 bases). Germline-derived CDR1 and CDR2 are KGHDR and SFDVKD. The CDR3 sequence is 13 residues long. The CDR3 DNA reads as TGTGCCACCAGTGATTTGTCGGACACGGAAGCTTTCTTT. This gives the protein CATSDLSDTEAFF.

This chain connects TRBV5-6 to TRBJ2-1; 9 positions match TRBD2. The germline gives CDR1 SGHDT, CDR2 YYEEEE. J was trimmed by 5 bases and V by 2 bases; bases with no gene match: 5. The CDR3 is 15 amino acids. The CDR3 nucleotides read TGTGCCAGCAGCTTACTAGCGGGTCCAGACAATGAGCAGTTCTTC. It codes for CASSLLAGPDNEQFF. The variable domain in full, with the rest retrieved from reference TRBV5-6 and TRBJ2-1, is DAGVTQSPTHLIKTRGQQVTLRCSPKSGHDTVSWYQQALGQGPQFIFQYYEEEERQRGNFPDRFSGHQFPNYSSELNVNALLLGDSALYLCASSLLAGPDNEQFFGPGTRLTVL.

The chain joins TRBV9 to TRBJ2-7; 14 nucleotides line up with TRBD2. The CDR3 length is 16 residues. V lost 4 bases and J lost 5; bases outside the gene matches: 8. CDR1 is SGDLS, CDR2 YYNGEE, per germline. The CDR3 spells CASSPLGTSGRHEQYF. The DNA of the CDR3 is TGTGCCAGCAGCCCCCTTGGGACTAGCGGGAGACACGAGCAGTACTTC.

V usage is TRBV10-3 and J usage is TRBJ2-1; 9 positions match TRBD1. Germline CDR1 is ENHRY and CDR2 is SYGVKD. With 8 bases clipped from V and 7 bases from J, the junction kept 12 bases outside the gene matches. This CDR3 comprises 15 residues. The CDR3 reads CAIGEGTGTMNEQFF. For the CDR3, the DNA is TGTGCCATCGGGGAAGGGACAGGGACGATGAATGAGCAGTTCTTC.

This clone came up a few times. This chain uses TRBV28 with TRBJ1-2, with TRBD1 identical over 9 bases. V lost 4 bases to trimming and J lost 3 bases; unmatched junction nucleotides: 6. The V gene's germline CDR1 is MDHEN and CDR2 SYDVKM. This CDR3 has 15 residues. The CDR3 DNA reads TGTGCCAGCAGTTCCCGGGACAGGGCCCACTATGGCTACACCTTC. Translating it yields CASSSRDRAHYGYTF.

The V gene is TRBV7-8, the J gene TRBJ1-1; no clear D. V lost 0 bases to trimming and J lost 5 bases, with 10 bases between them. Germline V gene data show CDR1 as SGHVS and CDR2 as FQNEAQ. This CDR3 contains 14 residues. CDR3 nucleotides: TGTGCCAGCAGCTTAGCGGAGAGTGAGACTGAAGCTTTCTTT. Protein sequence: CASSLAESETEAFF.

The genes are TRBV13 and TRBJ2-7; 9 nucleotides agree with TRBD1. The CDR3 length is 17 residues. V was clipped by 0 bases and J by 6 bases; unmatched bases: 12. CDR1 and CDR2 (germline): PRHDT, FYEKMQ (reference sequence). CDR3 in amino acids: CASSLGGTGLLPGEQYF. The CDR3 DNA follows: TGTGCCAGCAGCTTAGGAGGGACAGGGTTACTCCCGGGCGAGCAGTACTTC. Supplemented by reference TRBV13 and TRBJ2-7, the full variable domain reads AAGVIQSPRHLIKEKRETATLKCYPIPRHDTVYWYQQGPGQDPQFLISFYEKMQSDKGSIPDRFSAQQFSDYHSELNMSSLELGDSALYFCASSLGGTGLLPGEQYFGPGTRLTVT.

This chain links TRBV30 with TRBJ1-5, with D possibly being TRBD1 (6 bases). The germline gives CDR1 GTSNPN, CDR2 SVGIG (reference sequence). V lost 1 base and J lost 5, with 9 bases in between. The CDR3 extends over 13 amino acids. CDR3 coding DNA: TGTGCCTGGAGTGGAGGGGGGGATCAGCCCCAGCATTTT. Its protein is CAWSGGGDQPQHF.

This clone was seen more than once but under ten times. The chain recombines TRBV25-1 with TRBJ1-3; D may be TRBD1 (5 bases). Germline V gives CDR1 MGHDK, CDR2 SYGVNS. V dropped 7 bases and J dropped 2 bases, with 9 bases sitting between them. The CDR3 runs 13 residues. The CDR3 DNA reads TGTGCCAGCAACTCGGGGGCTGGAAACACCATATATTTT. Its protein is CASNSGAGNTIYF.